Given below is one T cell receptor beta chain in context. This specimen belongs to a study of blood T cell repertoires in COVID-19. Study in general: COVID-19 samples, acute and convalescent, were from the United States, Italy and Spain. Nucleic acid was either cDNA or gDNA, and it came from T cells, B-cell-depleted T cells, or PBMCs.

In the study's own analysis: Amplified reference gene primers provided the basis for estimating nucleated cell counts. Libraries were prepared by immunoSEQ multiplex PCR; TCRdb keeps only in-frame clonotypes and omits some of them. D and trimming were read from the DNA, whereas the V and J calls and clone size are those reported in that table. The repertoire holds roughly 170,000 clones, 84% seen once, with roughly 7.1% in the top ten. This CDR3 is built from 19 residues. The V gene's germline CDR1 is SGDLS and CDR2 YYNGEE. The V gene lost 1 base and the J gene lost 1 base, with 22 bases spanning the gap.

The material sequenced was peripheral blood. The clonotype was recovered from a man aged 40-50 years who had recovered from COVID-19. The V call is TRBV9, the J call TRBJ2-3, with a weak D call TRBD2 (7 bases). In nucleotides, the CDR3 is TGTGCCAGCAGCGTATCGGGGGCGTTTGGCGGGAGAGGCACAGATACGCAGTATTTT. The encoded protein is CASSVSGAFGGRGTDTQYF.